These 2 T cell receptor beta chains were all obtained from the same sample, sequenced in a study of PD-1 blockade in classical Hodgkin lymphoma. Libraries were prepared by immunoSEQ multiplex PCR; TCRdb keeps only in-frame clonotypes and omits some of them. Here the sample spans roughly 17,000 clones, roughly 87% being singletons. Stated time point: newly diagnosed, previously untreated cHL patient sample. The specimen sequenced was peripheral blood mononuclear cells (PBMCs). The receptors come from a human donor with classical Hodgkin lymphoma.

The chain couples TRBV5-6 to TRBJ1-1; possible D gene TRBD1, 5 bases. V lost 4 bases, J lost 0 bases, and 16 bases lay in between. CDR1 SGHDT and CDR2 YYEEEE come from the germline V gene. The CDR3 contains 16 residues. The chain's CDR3 is CASSPRQNYMNTEAFF. CDR3 coding DNA: TGTGCCAGCAGCCCTCGACAGAACTATATGAACACTGAAGCTTTCTTT.

The J gene is TRBJ1-6, the V gene TRBV5-4; a weak D match, TRBD1 (5 bases). Trimming removed 1 base from V and 4 bases from J, with 12 bases in between. The germline V gene has CDR1 SGHNT and CDR2 YYREEE (reference sequence). This CDR3 region has 16 residues. The chain's CDR3 is CASSLLAQGYNSPLHF. The CDR3 DNA reads TGTGCCAGCAGCTTGCTCGCTCAGGGTTATAATTCACCCCTCCACTTT. The whole variable domain, filled in from reference TRBV5-4 and TRBJ1-6, reads ETGVTQSPTHLIKTRGQQVTLRCSSQSGHNTVSWYQQALGQGPQFIFQYYREEENGRGNFPPRFSGLQFPNYSSELNVNALELDDSALYLCASSLLAQGYNSPLHFGNGTRLTVT.